Listed here are 5 T cell receptor beta chains from one sample, sequenced in a study of cytomegalovirus exposure and HLA in healthy donors. A multiplex PCR was run with 60 Vbeta primers and 13 Jbeta primers. Clones were sequenced by immunoSEQ multiplex PCR, and TCRdb holds only the in-frame ones, with some missing. The sample has 220,000 or so clones, around 75% seen once. The sequenced sample was PBMCs. These receptors originate from a woman aged 25 to 45 in good health and CMV-seronegative.

The J gene is TRBJ1-2, the V gene TRBV19; D is perhaps TRBD1 (6 bases). Per the germline V gene, CDR1 is LNHDA and CDR2 is SQIVND (reference sequence). The CDR3 covers 14 residues. Trimming cost V 5 bases and J 6 bases, with 16 bases left between them. The CDR3 reads CASSSQGQYHGYTF. The CDR3 bases are TGTGCCAGTAGTTCACAAGGACAGTATCATGGCTACACCTTC.

As concerns this clone: The sample has other DNA sequences that encode this CDR3 too. This sequence joins TRBV30 and TRBJ1-6; possibly TRBD1 for D (5 bases). V gave up 8 bases and J gave up 0 bases, with 14 bases separating them. The CDR3 has 15 amino acids. CDR1 is GTSNPN and CDR2 is SVGIG in the germline V gene (reference sequence). Written as DNA, the CDR3 is TGTGCCAGTCGTGGGGGGAGCTCCTATAATTCACCCCTCCACTTT. Its protein product is CASRGGSSYNSPLHF. Full variable domain (outside the CDR3, taken from reference TRBV30 and TRBJ1-6): SQTIHQWPATLVQPVGSPLSLECTVEGTSNPNLYWYRQAAGRGLQLLFYSVGIGQISSEVPQNLSASRPQDRQFILSSKKLLLSDSGFYLCASRGGSSYNSPLHFGNGTRLTVT.

The V gene is TRBV10-3, the J gene TRBJ2-2; 9 nucleotides line up with TRBD1. J lost 6 bases, V lost 6 bases, and 5 bases had no gene match. Germline CDR1 reads ENHRY; CDR2 reads SYGVKD. The CDR3 totals 14 residues. CDR3 in DNA: TGTGCCATCAGATACGACAGGGGGGCCGGGGAGCTGTTTTTT. This sequence encodes CAIRYDRGAGELFF.

The rearrangement links TRBV7-6 to TRBJ2-3; tentatively, D is TRBD2 (5 bases). The germline V gene has CDR1 SGHVS and CDR2 FNYEAQ. CDR3 length equals 14 residues. V was cut by 7 bases and J by 0 bases, with 11 bases left in between. The CDR3 region has the DNA TGTGCCAGCACTCGGCGGACTAGCACAGATACGCAGTATTTT. This codes for CASTRRTSTDTQYF.

This chain uses TRBV27 with TRBJ2-6, with D unresolved. V shed 7 bases and J shed 0 bases, with 7 bases lying between them. This CDR3 is built from 14 residues. Germline CDR1 and CDR2: MNHEY and SMNVEV (reference sequence). As DNA, the CDR3 is TGTGCCAGCATGAGTTACTCTGGGGCCAACGTCCTGACTTTC. Amino acids: CASMSYSGANVLTF.